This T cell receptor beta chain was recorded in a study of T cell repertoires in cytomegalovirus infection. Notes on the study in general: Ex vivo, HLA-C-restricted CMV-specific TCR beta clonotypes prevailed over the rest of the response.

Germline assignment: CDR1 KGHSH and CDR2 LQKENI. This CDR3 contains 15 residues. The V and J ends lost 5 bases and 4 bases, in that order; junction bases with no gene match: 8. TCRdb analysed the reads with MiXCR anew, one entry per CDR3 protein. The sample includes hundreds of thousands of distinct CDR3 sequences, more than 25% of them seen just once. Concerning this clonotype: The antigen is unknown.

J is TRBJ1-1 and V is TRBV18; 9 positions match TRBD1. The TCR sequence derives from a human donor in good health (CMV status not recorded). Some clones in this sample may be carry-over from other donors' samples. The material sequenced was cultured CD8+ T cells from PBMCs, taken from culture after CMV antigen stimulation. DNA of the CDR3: TGTGCCAGCTCATACACAGGGGGCCAGGGCACTGAAGCTTTCTTT. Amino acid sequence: CASSYTGGQGTEAFF.